The clone carrying this TCR beta chain was seen at least ten times. These data come from a study of T cells after yellow fever vaccination. About the research overall: Preparation of the low-cell-number fractions used SMART-Seq v4 Ultra Low Input.

Germline V CDR1 and CDR2: SGHTA, FQGNSA. Deletions cut 3 bases from V and 8 bases from J, with 15 bases between. CDR3 length: 14 amino acids. Universal primer sites and UMIs were introduced during 5'RACE template-switching synthesis of TCR cDNA. A single record per CDR3 protein comes from TCRdb applying MiXCR to the 5' RACE reads. The sample holds 110,000 to 150,000 distinct CDR3 sequences; under 7% are singletons and the top ten take under 0.7%. This specimen consisted of CD4+ T cells sorted from PBMCs, obtained 10 days after the yellow fever booster vaccination. V gene TRBV7-2 combines with J gene TRBJ2-3, with D possibly being TRBD2 (5 bases). This receptor was taken from a man aged 30-40 years who received the YFV17D yellow fever vaccine. As DNA, the CDR3 is TGTGCCAGCAGCTTCGAGACAATTGGAGGTACGCAGTATTTT. Amino acid sequence: CASSFETIGGTQYF.